The present T cell receptor (beta chain) was sequenced within a study of memory CD4+ T cells and cytomegalovirus serostatus. Across the study: This sample comes from healthy Belgian adults, about nine CMV seropositive, about 23 seronegative.

CDR1 is LGHNA and CDR2 is YSLEER in the germline V gene. The CDR3 length is 16 residues. V was cut by 0 bases and J by 7 bases, with 16 bases left in between. Single viable CD3+CD4+CD8-CD45RO+ cells were sorted as the memory CD4+ T cells. In the original processing: After removing out-of-frame reads, 2 million to 2.5 million distinct TCRbeta sequences remained. Profiled with immunoSEQ multiplex PCR; TCRdb holds only in-frame clones, not every one. The DNA gave D and trimming, while V, J and clone size come from that table. The sample consists of under 55,000 clones, about three quarters of them appearing once.

This receptor was taken from an adult in good health and CMV-seropositive. The rearrangement uses TRBV4-3 and TRBJ1-5; a weak D match, TRBD1 (5 bases). Sequencing used memory CD4+ T cells from blood. The CDR3 coding sequence is TGCGCCAGCAGCCAAGATCTCGGGCAGGGAATGCAGCCCCAGCATTTT. Protein product: CASSQDLGQGMQPQHF.